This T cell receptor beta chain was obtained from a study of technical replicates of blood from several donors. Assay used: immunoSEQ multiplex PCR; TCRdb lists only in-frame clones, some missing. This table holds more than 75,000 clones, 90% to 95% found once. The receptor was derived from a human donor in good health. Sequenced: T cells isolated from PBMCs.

This CDR3 is CSVEDGVDGYTF. In DNA form, the CDR3 reads TGCAGCGTTGAAGACGGAGTTGATGGCTACACCTTC. This rearrangement joins TRBV29-1 to TRBJ1-2; unclear D gene. V was pared by 0 bases and J by 6 bases, with 8 bases between. Germline assignment: CDR1 SQVTM and CDR2 ANQGSEA. CDR3 length: 12 residues. The full variable domain, its missing parts supplied by reference TRBV29-1 and TRBJ1-2, is SAVISQKPSRDICQRGTSLTIQCQVDSQVTMMFWYRQQPGQSLTLIATANQGSEATYESGFVIDKFPISRPNLTFSTLTVSNMSPEDSSIYLCSVEDGVDGYTFGSGTRLTVV.